This T cell receptor beta chain was recorded in a study of identical twins (dated by TCRdb to 2016 to 2017). In the study overall: To test whether fetal clonotypes persist, the study used deep sequencing on TCR alpha and beta repertoires from monozygotic twins, unrelated adults of various ages, and cord blood. To rule out contamination, the twin experiments were replicated at different times with different library preparation protocols. Paper-wide results and their limitations: Invariant T cells such as MAIT and iNKT could partly confound zero-insertion analyses, though diverse VJ usage argued against this for most clonotypes. Fewer insertions were carried by abundant cord blood beta clonotypes; a weaker similar trend was observed in young adult naive repertoires, while no such trend was observed in memory repertoires. Excess twin sharing in beta out-of-frame sequences was weaker because fewer shared sequences lowered the signal-to-noise ratio. Out-of-frame TCR alpha sharing in monozygotic twins was systematically underestimated by recombination models, whereas sharing between unrelated individuals was in agreement with the recombination models. Because the same donors could not be followed over many years, conclusions were based on cross-sectional statistical analysis. Out-of-frame TCR alpha sequences shared between twins showed an excess of low generation-probability sequences compared with coincidental sharing between unrelated individuals.

From a lookup of the germline V gene, CDR1 and CDR2 are SGHRS and YFSETQ. At the junction V is shortened by 2 bases and J by 0 bases, with 17 bases in between. The CDR3 holds 17 amino acids from the cysteine to the phenylalanine. The DNA shown is the 51-base CDR3, in frame from base 1. Every donor was a healthy Caucasian. The table lists this clonotype with a few counts. Its antigen is unknown. No quality values exist for individual bases; no much larger clone is one base distant. Receptors were amplified or captured by 5' RACE. TCRdb names Illumina HiSeq 2000 as the instrument used. A universal primer binding site was added through template switching, and the final cDNA carried a unique molecular identifier so that TCR cDNA molecules could be counted accurately. Specific primers in the conserved constant-segment region were used to synthesize first-strand cDNA for the TCR alpha and beta chains. To control for contamination, each cDNA library was double barcoded with a SMART-Mk sample barcode plus Illumina barcodes. TruSeq adapter sequences along with Illumina sample barcodes were introduced in two successive PCR steps. TCR alpha and beta cDNA libraries were sequenced on the Illumina HiSeq platform with custom primers. The paper's processing steps were these. MiGEC processed the raw reads to extract unique molecular identifiers, while MiXCR was used to determine the CDR3 positions. For each individual, recombination models were inferred using an EM algorithm with the repgenHMM and IGoR tools. The analysis of shared clonotypes was done with the tcR package in R, with sharing normalized by the product of cloneset sizes. To study raw recombination free of thymic and clonal selection effects, out-of-frame nonproductive sequences were analyzed. TCRdb trimmed public reads at Q25 via fastp, called clones via MiXCR and kept in-frame beta chains. Entries that share a CDR3 protein sequence are merged under the most common genes and DNA. What appears here as the V and J calls and clone size reflects TCRdb's work, not the paper's. The sample table records around 1.7 million distinct CDR3 sequences; about 32% of these occur just once. About 0.3% of the sample rests with the top ten.

The sample taken for sequencing was cord blood. This chain joins TRBV5-1 to TRBJ1-2, with a tentative D gene TRBD1 over 5 matching bases. This receptor was identified in a newborn girl in good health. The bases read TGCGCCAGCAGCTTAGACGGACCAGGGCTCTCTAACTATGGCTACACCTTC. The resulting protein is CASSLDGPGLSNYGYTF.